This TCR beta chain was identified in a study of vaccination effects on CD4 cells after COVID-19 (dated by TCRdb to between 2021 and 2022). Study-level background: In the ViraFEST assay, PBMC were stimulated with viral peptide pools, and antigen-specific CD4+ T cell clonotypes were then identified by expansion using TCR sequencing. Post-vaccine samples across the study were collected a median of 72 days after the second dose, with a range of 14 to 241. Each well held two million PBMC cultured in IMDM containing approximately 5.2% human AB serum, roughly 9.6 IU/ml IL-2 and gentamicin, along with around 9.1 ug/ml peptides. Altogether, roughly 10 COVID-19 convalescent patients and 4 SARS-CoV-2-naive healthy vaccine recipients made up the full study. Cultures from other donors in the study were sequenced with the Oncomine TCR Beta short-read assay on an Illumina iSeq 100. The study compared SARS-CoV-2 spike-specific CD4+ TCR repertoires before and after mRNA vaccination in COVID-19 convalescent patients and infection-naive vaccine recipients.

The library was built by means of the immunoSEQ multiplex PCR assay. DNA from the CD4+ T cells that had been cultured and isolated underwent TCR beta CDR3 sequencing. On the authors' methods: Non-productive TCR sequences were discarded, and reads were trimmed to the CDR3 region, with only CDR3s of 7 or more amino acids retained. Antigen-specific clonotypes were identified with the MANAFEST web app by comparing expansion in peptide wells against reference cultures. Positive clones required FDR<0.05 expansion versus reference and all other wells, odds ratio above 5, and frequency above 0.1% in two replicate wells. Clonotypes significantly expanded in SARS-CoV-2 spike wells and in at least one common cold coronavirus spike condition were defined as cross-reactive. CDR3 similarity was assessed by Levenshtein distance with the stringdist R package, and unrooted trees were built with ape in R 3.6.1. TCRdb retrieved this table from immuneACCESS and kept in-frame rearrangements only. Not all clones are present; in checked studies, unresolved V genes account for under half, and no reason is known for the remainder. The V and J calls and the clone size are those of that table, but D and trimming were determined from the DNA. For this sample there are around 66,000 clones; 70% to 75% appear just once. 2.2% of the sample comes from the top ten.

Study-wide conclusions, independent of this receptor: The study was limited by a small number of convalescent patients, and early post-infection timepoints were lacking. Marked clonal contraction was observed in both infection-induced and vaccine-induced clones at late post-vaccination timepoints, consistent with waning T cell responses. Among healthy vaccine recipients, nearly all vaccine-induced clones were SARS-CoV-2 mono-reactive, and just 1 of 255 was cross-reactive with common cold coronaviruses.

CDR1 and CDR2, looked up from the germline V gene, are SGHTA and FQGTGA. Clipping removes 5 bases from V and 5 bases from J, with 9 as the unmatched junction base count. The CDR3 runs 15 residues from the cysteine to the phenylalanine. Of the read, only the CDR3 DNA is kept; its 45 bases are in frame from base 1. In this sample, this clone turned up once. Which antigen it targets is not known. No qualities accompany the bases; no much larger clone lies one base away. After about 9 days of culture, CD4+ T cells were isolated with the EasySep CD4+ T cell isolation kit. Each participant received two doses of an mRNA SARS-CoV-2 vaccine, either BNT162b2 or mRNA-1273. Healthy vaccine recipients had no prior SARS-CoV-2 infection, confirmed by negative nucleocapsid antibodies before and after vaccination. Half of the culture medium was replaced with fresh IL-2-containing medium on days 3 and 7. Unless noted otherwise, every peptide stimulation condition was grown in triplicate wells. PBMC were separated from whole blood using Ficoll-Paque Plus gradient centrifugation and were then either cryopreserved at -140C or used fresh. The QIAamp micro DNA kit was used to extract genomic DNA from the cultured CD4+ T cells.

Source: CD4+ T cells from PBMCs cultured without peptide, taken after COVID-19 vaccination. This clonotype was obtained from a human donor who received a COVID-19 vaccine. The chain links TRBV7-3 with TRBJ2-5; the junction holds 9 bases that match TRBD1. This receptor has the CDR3 CASSPGTGRGETQYF. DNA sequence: TGTGCCAGCAGCCCCGGGACAGGGAGAGGCGAGACCCAGTACTTC.